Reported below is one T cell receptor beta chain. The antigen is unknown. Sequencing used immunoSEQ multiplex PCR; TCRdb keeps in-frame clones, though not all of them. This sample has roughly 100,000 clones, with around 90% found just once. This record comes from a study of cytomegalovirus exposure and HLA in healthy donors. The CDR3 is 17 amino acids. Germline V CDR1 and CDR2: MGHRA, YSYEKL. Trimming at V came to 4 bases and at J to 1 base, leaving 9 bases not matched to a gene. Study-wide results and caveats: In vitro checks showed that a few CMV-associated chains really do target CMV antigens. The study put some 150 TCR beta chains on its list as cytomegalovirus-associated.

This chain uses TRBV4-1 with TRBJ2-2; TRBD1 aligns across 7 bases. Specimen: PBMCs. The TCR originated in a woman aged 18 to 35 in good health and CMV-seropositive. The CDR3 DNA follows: TGCGCCAGCAGCCCCCTGCCGGGACAGATGAACACCGGGGAGCTGTTTTTT. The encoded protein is CASSPLPGQMNTGELFF.